This T cell receptor (beta chain) was identified during a study of shared clonotypes between healthy human individuals. Study observations and caveats: Rarefaction curves obtained for sorted subsets showed sequencing incomplete despite large depth.

Generated by immunoSEQ multiplex PCR, the TCRdb table keeps only in-frame clones and is missing some. The sample carries over a million clones, around 98.5% recorded once. This CDR3 has 14 amino acids. The V and J ends lost 2 bases and 4 bases respectively, with 12 bases between them. The V gene's germline CDR1 is SGDLS and CDR2 YYNGEE. To note about this clone: The antigen remains undetermined.

The chain uses TRBV9 and TRBJ1-2, with D possibly being TRBD1 (5 bases). The source material was naive CD4+ T cells sorted from blood. Subset specified: CD45RA+ positively selected. The TCR originated in a young man in good health. The CDR3 loop reads CASSVGPSSYGYTF. The DNA for the CDR3 is TGTGCCAGCAGCGTGGGACCGAGCAGCTATGGCTACACCTTC.